The subject of this entry is one TCR beta chain. This CDR3 is built from 13 residues. In germline, CDR1 is SQVTM, CDR2 ANQGSEA. V dropped 6 bases and J dropped 4 bases, with 12 bases sitting between them. The treatment: around 19 received Ad26.COV2.S at low or high dose, single or two shots; about 5 received placebo; per-sample allocation not given. Collection of the samples took place on day 63 after the first injection of vaccine or placebo. This entry is derived from a study of Ad26.COV2.S vaccination and SARS-CoV-2 variants. Study context: Into the muscle, Ad26.COV2.S was dosed once or twice, 56 days apart.

Some clones are missing from TCRdb's copy, which holds only in-frame ones; the method was immunoSEQ multiplex PCR. The sample has roughly 350,000 clones, about 88% seen once. The sample consisted of peripheral blood, taken in a trial of Ad26.COV2.S vaccine versus placebo. The receptor's source is a person between 18 and 59 years old who received the Ad26.COV2.S COVID-19 vaccine or a placebo. V gene TRBV29-1 combines with J gene TRBJ1-4, with D maybe TRBD1 (5 bases). The CDR3 sequence is CSVEGRYNEKLFF. The CDR3 region has the DNA TGCAGCGTCGAGGGACGGTATAATGAAAAACTGTTTTTT. The full variable domain, rest sourced from reference TRBV29-1 and TRBJ1-4, is SAVISQKPSRDICQRGTSLTIQCQVDSQVTMMFWYRQQPGQSLTLIATANQGSEATYESGFVIDKFPISRPNLTFSTLTVSNMSPEDSSIYLCSVEGRYNEKLFFGSGTQLSVL.